This is a list of T cell receptor beta chains from one sample in a study of regulatory and conventional T cells in RAG deficiency. Generated by immunoSEQ multiplex PCR, the TCRdb table keeps only in-frame clones and is missing some. The table has 32,000 or so clones, around 89% seen once. This sample was shared with a second study, whose subject was regulatory T cells.

Input material: CD8+ T cells sorted from blood. The receptors were sampled from a human donor in good health. The CDR3 runs from the conserved cysteine through the conserved F or W. The D gene is left open where the match is weak. Rows may omit the clone size; those that give it use once, few, many or a size class.

v_call,d_call,clone_size,j_call,cdr3_aa,cdr3_nt
TRBV2,TRBD1,NA,TRBJ1-4,CASSGLRGRLAKLFF,TGTGCCAGCAGTGGGTTAAGGGGGCGGTTGGCAAAACTGTTTTTT
TRBV2,NA,NA,TRBJ1-2,CASSLGTVYGYTF,TGTGCCAGCAGCCTCGGGACCGTCTATGGCTACACCTTC
TRBV9,NA,once,TRBJ1-1,CASSVSADKNTEAFF,TGTGCCAGCAGCGTAAGCGCGGACAAGAACACTGAAGCTTTCTTT
TRBV11-2,TRBD1,NA,TRBJ1-1,CASSQGQNNTEAFF,TGTGCCAGCAGCCAGGGACAGAACAACACTGAAGCTTTCTTT
TRBV19,TRBD1,NA,TRBJ1-2,CASYDLDRGFEGYTF,TGTGCCAGCTACGACTTAGACAGGGGGTTTGAGGGCTACACCTTC
TRBV15,NA,NA,TRBJ1-4,CATSRDQGSNEKLFF,TGTGCCACCAGCAGAGATCAGGGGTCTAATGAAAAACTGTTTTTT
TRBV4-2,NA,NA,TRBJ1-3,CASSQDSGLRPGNTIYF,TGTGCCAGCAGCCAAGATTCAGGGCTTAGGCCTGGAAACACCATATATTTT
TRBV19,TRBD1,NA,TRBJ2-7,CASQPTGGIYEQYF,TGTGCCAGTCAACCGACAGGGGGCATTTACGAGCAGTACTTC
TRBV4-1,TRBD1,medium-sized,TRBJ1-5,CASSLQGADQPQHF,TGCGCCAGCAGCCTACAGGGGGCGGATCAGCCCCAGCATTTT
TRBV9,TRBD1,NA,TRBJ2-7,CASGPGTGINEQYF,TGTGCCAGCGGACCCGGGACAGGCATAAACGAGCAGTACTTC
TRBV6-1,TRBD1,NA,TRBJ2-3,CASSADRGPDTQYF,TGTGCCAGCAGTGCTGACAGGGGCCCAGATACGCAGTATTTT
TRBV7-9,TRBD1,once,TRBJ2-7,CASSSGGIDEQYF,TGTGCCAGCAGCTCAGGGGGCATAGACGAGCAGTACTTC
TRBV5-6,NA,NA,TRBJ2-5,CASSLVTGRKRETQYF,TGTGCCAGCAGCTTGGTTACAGGGAGGAAGAGAGAGACCCAGTACTTC
TRBV29-1,TRBD2,NA,TRBJ2-1,CSVVGGTGPGKFF,TGCAGCGTTGTGGGGGGGACCGGGCCGGGGAAGTTCTTC
TRBV27,TRBD1,NA,TRBJ2-1,CASSSGQGFYNEQFF,TGTGCCAGCAGTTCGGGACAGGGATTTTACAATGAGCAGTTCTTC
TRBV27,NA,NA,TRBJ2-7,CASSGRPAYEQYF,TGTGCCAGCAGTGGAAGACCCGCCTACGAGCAGTACTTC
TRBV10-1,NA,once,TRBJ2-3,CASGSTDTQYF,TGCGCCAGCGGTTCTACGGATACGCAGTATTTT
TRBV19,TRBD1,NA,TRBJ2-7,CASSIVGTGLHEQYF,TGTGCCAGTAGTATCGTAGGGACAGGTCTTCACGAGCAGTACTTC
TRBV5-1,NA,once,TRBJ2-7,CASSLAPPGLGATYEQYF,TGCGCCAGCAGCTTGGCCCCACCGGGGCTAGGGGCCACCTACGAGCAGTACTTC
TRBV5-4,NA,few,TRBJ2-2,CASSWSPGELFF,TGTGCCAGCAGCTGGTCTCCCGGGGAGCTGTTTTTT
TRBV28,NA,NA,TRBJ1-4,CASSWPGPATNEKLFF,TGTGCCAGCAGTTGGCCAGGGCCTGCAACTAATGAAAAACTGTTTTTT
TRBV19,NA,NA,TRBJ1-6,CASSLLDSPLHF,TGTGCCAGTAGCCTCCTGGATTCACCCCTCCACTTT
TRBV28,NA,NA,TRBJ1-5,CASSMDIPNQPQHF,TGTGCCAGCAGTATGGACATACCTAATCAGCCCCAGCATTTT
TRBV19,NA,NA,TRBJ2-1,CASSILGAGYNEQFF,TGTGCCAGTAGTATACTCGGGGCCGGGTACAATGAGCAGTTCTTC
TRBV5-1,TRBD1,NA,TRBJ2-1,CASSRQGRAEQFF,TGCGCCAGCAGCAGACAGGGCCGGGCTGAGCAGTTCTTC
TRBV9,TRBD2,NA,TRBJ2-3,CASSVATLPGLEGADTQYF,TGTGCCAGCAGCGTAGCTACTTTGCCGGGACTAGAAGGAGCAGATACGCAGTATTTT
TRBV6-1,NA,NA,TRBJ2-2,CASSGQGDTGELFF,TGTGCCAGCAGCGGACAAGGGGACACCGGGGAGCTGTTTTTT
TRBV4-1,TRBD2,NA,TRBJ2-7,CATQVLAGPTYEQYF,TGCGCCACCCAGGTGCTAGCGGGGCCCACCTACGAGCAGTACTTC
TRBV18,NA,NA,TRBJ1-6,CASSPEGVDNSPLHF,TGTGCCAGCTCGCCAGAAGGTGTGGACAATTCACCCCTCCACTTT
TRBV2,TRBD1,NA,TRBJ1-5,CASSETSGGYSNQPQHF,TGTGCCAGCAGTGAGACTTCAGGGGGATATAGCAATCAGCCCCAGCATTTT
TRBV4-2,TRBD1,NA,TRBJ2-3,CASSPGQDTDTQYF,TGTGCCAGCAGCCCAGGACAGGACACAGATACGCAGTATTTT
TRBV27,NA,NA,TRBJ1-1,CASTLGTEAFF,TGTGCCAGCACCCTCGGGACAGAAGCTTTCTTT
TRBV11-2,TRBD1,NA,TRBJ1-1,CASTWGTGPEAFF,TGTGCCAGCACATGGGGGACAGGGCCTGAAGCTTTCTTT
TRBV7-2,TRBD2,NA,TRBJ2-3,CASSLELAGGGEFGDTQYF,TGTGCCAGCAGCTTAGAACTAGCGGGGGGTGGGGAATTTGGAGATACGCAGTATTTT
TRBV9,TRBD1,NA,TRBJ1-6,CASSPGQIGAYNSPLHF,TGTGCCAGCAGCCCGGGACAGATCGGCGCCTATAATTCACCCCTCCACTTT
TRBV11-2,NA,once,TRBJ1-3,CASSPNQRNTIYF,TGTGCCAGCAGCCCTAACCAGAGGAACACCATATATTTT
TRBV5-1,TRBD1,NA,TRBJ1-5,CASSPDRGNQPQHF,TGCGCCAGCAGCCCAGACAGGGGTAATCAGCCCCAGCATTTT
TRBV5-5,TRBD2,NA,TRBJ2-7,CASSQDTSGFYEQYF,TGTGCCAGCAGCCAGGACACTAGCGGCTTTTACGAGCAGTACTTC
TRBV2,TRBD2,NA,TRBJ2-3,CASRGGAGASTDTQYF,TGTGCCAGCCGAGGCGGGGCGGGAGCTAGCACAGATACGCAGTATTTT
TRBV9,NA,NA,TRBJ1-4,CASSVGGGTNEKLFF,TGTGCCAGCAGCGTAGGAGGGGGAACTAATGAAAAACTGTTTTTT
TRBV30,NA,once,TRBJ2-7,CAWSVGSYEQYF,TGTGCCTGGAGTGTGGGGAGCTACGAGCAGTACTTC
TRBV6-1,NA,NA,TRBJ1-1,CASSATGGGVTEAFF,TGTGCCAGCAGTGCCACAGGAGGAGGAGTCACTGAAGCTTTCTTT
TRBV6-5,TRBD1,NA,TRBJ2-7,CASSGDRALYEQYF,TGTGCCAGCAGTGGTGACAGGGCACTCTACGAGCAGTACTTC
TRBV19,NA,NA,TRBJ1-2,CASSLHVSYGYTF,TGTGCCAGTAGTCTGCATGTATCCTATGGCTACACCTTC
TRBV19,TRBD1,NA,TRBJ1-1,CASSPTGMNTEAFF,TGTGCCAGTAGTCCGACAGGGATGAACACTGAAGCTTTCTTT
TRBV2,TRBD2,NA,TRBJ2-3,CARQAGGTDTQYF,TGTGCCAGACAAGCGGGAGGGACAGATACGCAGTATTTT